The 8 T cell receptor beta chains in this list originate from one sample, sequenced in a study of OX40 agonist ivuxolimab in advanced cancers. Generated by immunoSEQ multiplex PCR, the TCRdb table keeps only in-frame clones and is missing some. This table has nearly 45,000 clones, 84% appearing once. The starting material was CD4+ or CD8+ T cells sorted from blood, obtained in a trial of the OX40 agonist ivuxolimab. These receptor sequences come from an adult with an advanced solid tumor such as melanoma, head and neck, liver or kidney cancer.

This chain joins TRBV7-9 and TRBJ2-1; D ambiguous. The CDR3 contains 16 residues. Germline CDR1 SEHNR, CDR2 FQNEAQ (reference sequence). The germline V and J ends were trimmed by 5 bases and 2 bases, with 16 bases remaining between them. In DNA form, the CDR3 reads TGTGCCAGCAGCCCCTCTTTTGGTGGGGCCTACAATGAGCAGTTCTTC. Translating gives CASSPSFGGAYNEQFF.

The CDR3 nucleotides read TGTGCCAGCAGCGATCCTAGCGGGGGGGCCGGGGAGCTGTTTTTT. Its translation: CASSDPSGGAGELFF. V gene TRBV7-2 combines with J gene TRBJ2-2; 12 nucleotides align to TRBD2. This CDR3 is built from 15 residues. V trimming: 5 bases; J trimming: 6 bases; junction bases outside the gene matches: 4. Germline values: CDR1 SGHTA, CDR2 FQGNSA.

The sample holds one count of this clone. This chain joins TRBV7-2 and TRBJ2-3; 13 positions agree with TRBD2. Germline V gene data show CDR1 as SGHTA and CDR2 as FQGNSA. V trimming: 4 bases; J trimming: 2 bases; junction bases outside the gene matches: 6. The CDR3 consists of 17 residues. The chain's CDR3 is CASSSRTSGRNTDTQYF. CDR3 sequence (DNA): TGTGCCAGCAGCTCCCGGACTAGCGGGAGAAACACAGATACGCAGTATTTT.

The chain carries TRBV4-1 and TRBJ1-1; a possible D gene is TRBD1 (5 bases). CDR3 size: 17 residues. Germline loops: CDR1 MGHRA, CDR2 YSYEKL. V lost 1 base, J lost 1 base, and 16 bases lay in between. The CDR3 sequence is CASSQVGGWGPNTEAFF. The CDR3, as DNA: TGCGCCAGCAGCCAAGTTGGGGGGTGGGGACCGAACACTGAAGCTTTCTTT.

In its sample, this clone was seen once. CDR3 region: CASLTSGGQSPYNEQFF. The CDR3 DNA sequence: TGTGCCAGCCTCACCTCTGGAGGTCAATCACCCTACAATGAGCAGTTCTTC. This rearrangement joins TRBV2 to TRBJ2-1, with TRBD2 as a possible D gene (5 bases). The V and J ends lost 8 bases and 2 bases respectively, with 22 bases between them. The CDR3 is made up of 17 amino acids. CDR1 is SNHLY, CDR2 FYNNEI, per germline.

The rearrangement links TRBV19 to TRBJ1-5; D possibly corresponds to TRBD1 (6 bases). The V end lost 10 bases, the J end lost 1 base, and 17 bases lay between the germline ends. CDR1 and CDR2 from the germline V gene are LNHDA and SQIVND (reference sequence). The CDR3 spans 15 residues. The CDR3: CATRTAGGSNQPQHF. CDR3 DNA sequence: TGTGCCACCCGGACAGCCGGGGGAAGCAATCAGCCCCAGCATTTT.

This sequence joins TRBV9 and TRBJ2-1; D unresolved. Germline V CDR1 and CDR2: SGDLS, YYNGEE. This CDR3 comprises 14 residues. The V gene lost 0 bases and the J gene lost 6 bases, with 10 bases spanning the gap. The CDR3 sequence: CASSVGGGLNEQFF. The CDR3 nucleotides are TGTGCCAGCAGCGTAGGGGGTGGCCTCAATGAGCAGTTCTTC. The variable domain in full, with the rest retrieved from reference TRBV9 and TRBJ2-1, is DSGVTQTPKHLITATGQRVTLRCSPRSGDLSVYWYQQSLDQGLQFLIQYYNGEERAKGNILERFSAQQFPDLHSELNLSSLELGDSALYFCASSVGGGLNEQFFGPGTRLTVL.

The V gene is TRBV30, the J gene TRBJ2-3; no firm D call. The CDR3 is 11 amino acids. Trimming left V 2 bases short and J 3 bases short, with 3 bases between. Germline V gene sequence: CDR1 GTSNPN, CDR2 SVGIG (reference sequence). The CDR3 DNA sequence: TGTGCCTGGAGTATTACAGATACGCAGTATTTT. It encodes CAWSITDTQYF.